This is a list of T cell receptor beta chains from one sample in a study of blood T cells in healthy people across ages. One entry per CDR3 protein, called by TCRdb with MiXCR from the 5' RACE reads. This repertoire shows about 730,000 distinct CDR3 sequences, more than 40% found once; its top ten account for 20% to 25%. Specimen: blood. The receptors originated from a woman aged 60-75 years in good health. The CDR3 runs from the conserved cysteine through the conserved F or W. D genes are given only for firm matches. Some rows have no size entry. The others give once, few or many, or a class for an expanded clone.

D,J,V,size,CDR3,DNA
NA,TRBJ2-1,TRBV7-2,NA,CASSLVVSPVDEQFF,TGTGCCAGCAGCTTAGTAGTTTCGCCCGTGGATGAGCAGTTCTTC
NA,TRBJ1-6,TRBV4-3,NA,CASSQDGVQANSPLHF,TGCGCCAGCAGCCAAGATGGAGTACAGGCCAATTCACCCCTCCACTTT
TRBD1,TRBJ2-5,TRBV7-2,few,CASSSGQNQETQYF,TGTGCCAGCAGCTCGGGACAGAACCAAGAGACCCAGTACTTC
TRBD1,TRBJ1-2,TRBV20-1,NA,CSAWLTGEKNGYTF,TGCAGTGCTTGGCTCACAGGGGAGAAGAATGGCTACACCTTC
TRBD2,TRBJ2-7,TRBV9,few,CASSVGTSTSGRAMVYEQYF,TGTGCCAGCAGCGTAGGAACCTCGACTAGCGGGAGGGCCATGGTGTACGAGCAGTACTTC
TRBD2,TRBJ2-7,TRBV20-1,NA,CSARDYVTSGTYEQYF,TGCAGTGCTAGAGATTACGTGACTAGCGGGACCTACGAGCAGTACTTC
TRBD1,TRBJ1-1,TRBV6-5,NA,CASSATGYDTEAFF,TGTGCCAGCAGTGCGACAGGGTACGACACTGAAGCTTTCTTT
NA,TRBJ2-7,TRBV7-9,NA,CTSIGQTEGEQYF,TGTACCAGCATCGGCCAGACCGAGGGCGAGCAGTACTTC
TRBD1,TRBJ2-7,TRBV10-3,NA,CAISDGTGTYEQYF,TGTGCCATCAGTGACGGGACAGGGACATACGAGCAGTACTTC
TRBD1,TRBJ2-7,TRBV10-3,NA,CAISVDRGLYEQYF,TGTGCCATCTCAGTGGACAGGGGGCTTTACGAGCAGTACTTC
TRBD2,TRBJ2-7,TRBV25-1,few,CASGPATGGGGSYEQYF,TGTGCCAGCGGTCCTGCAACGGGCGGGGGGGGATCATACGAGCAGTACTTC
NA,TRBJ2-5,TRBV6-5,NA,CASSFGPDQETQYF,TGTGCCAGCAGTTTCGGGCCAGACCAAGAGACCCAGTACTTC
NA,TRBJ1-5,TRBV6-1,NA,CASSGGGSNQPQHF,TGTGCCAGCAGTGGGGGGGGGAGCAATCAGCCCCAGCATTTT
TRBD1,TRBJ1-2,TRBV6-1,few,CASSIHYRQGVSLGYTF,TGTGCCAGCAGTATCCATTACAGACAGGGAGTCTCCCTCGGCTACACCTTC
NA,TRBJ2-7,TRBV6-5,few,CATGSAAYEQYF,TGTGCCACGGGTAGCGCCGCCTACGAGCAGTACTTC
TRBD1,TRBJ2-7,TRBV20-1,NA,CSASGTGAPNEQYF,TGCAGTGCTAGCGGGACAGGGGCTCCCAATGAGCAGTACTTC
NA,TRBJ2-1,TRBV6-1,NA,CASSEKYNEQFF,TGTGCCAGCAGTGAAAAGTACAATGAGCAGTTCTTC
NA,TRBJ2-5,TRBV7-9,NA,CASSPLSPGQETQYF,TGTGCCAGCAGCCCGCTCTCTCCGGGTCAAGAGACCCAGTACTTC
NA,TRBJ1-2,TRBV11-2,NA,CASSLNPDRYYGYTF,TGTGCCAGCAGCTTAAATCCTGACAGATACTATGGCTACACCTTC
TRBD2,TRBJ2-2,TRBV6-2/TRBV6-3,NA,CASALAGGFTGELFF,TGTGCCAGCGCCCTAGCGGGAGGGTTCACCGGGGAGCTGTTTTTT
NA,TRBJ1-1,TRBV5-1,NA,CASSLDGEASVTEAFF,TGCGCCAGCAGCTTGGATGGGGAGGCGTCCGTCACTGAAGCTTTCTTT
NA,TRBJ2-5,TRBV7-2,many,CASSFKGVETQYF,TGTGCCAGCAGCTTCAAGGGGGTAGAGACCCAGTACTTC
NA,TRBJ1-4,TRBV6-5,NA,CASSYSSGNEKLFF,TGTGCCAGCAGTTACTCGTCCGGGAATGAAAAACTGTTTTTT
TRBD2,TRBJ2-3,TRBV7-2,many,CASSFSSGSTDTQYF,TGTGCCAGCAGCTTCTCTAGCGGGAGCACAGATACGCAGTATTTT
TRBD2,TRBJ2-1,TRBV7-2,NA,CASRVRVAGGLNEQFF,TGTGCCAGTCGCGTTCGTGTAGCGGGGGGCCTCAATGAGCAGTTCTTC
NA,TRBJ2-1,TRBV29-1,NA,CSVARGVPYNEQFF,TGCAGCGTTGCCCGTGGGGTCCCCTACAATGAGCAGTTCTTC
TRBD2,TRBJ2-7,TRBV20-1,NA,CSGTSGRDAYNEQYF,TGCAGTGGGACTAGCGGGAGAGACGCCTACAATGAGCAGTACTTC
NA,TRBJ2-7,TRBV13,NA,CASSLGDTYEQYF,TGTGCCAGCAGCTTAGGAGACACCTACGAGCAGTACTTC
TRBD1,TRBJ2-1,TRBV7-2,many,CASSAGQGNEQFF,TGTGCCAGCAGCGCCGGACAGGGGAATGAGCAGTTCTTC
NA,TRBJ2-5,TRBV20-1,NA,CSAKDHRTQYF,TGCAGTGCTAAAGATCACAGGACCCAGTACTTC
NA,TRBJ2-1,TRBV20-1,NA,CSASLTRGQFF,TGCAGTGCTAGTCTAACGAGGGGGCAGTTCTTC
TRBD2,TRBJ2-5,TRBV4-3,NA,CASSQLAGVSEQYF,TGCGCCAGCAGCCAACTAGCGGGAGTCAGTGAGCAGTACTTC
NA,TRBJ2-4,TRBV7-8,NA,CASAGVGADIQYF,TGTGCCAGCGCCGGCGTGGGGGCAGACATTCAGTACTTC
TRBD1,TRBJ2-3,TRBV9,NA,CASSGGQGIDTQYF,TGTGCCAGCAGCGGTGGACAGGGGATAGATACGCAGTATTTT
NA,TRBJ2-7,TRBV27,NA,CASSRPPGYEQYF,TGTGCCAGCAGTCGGCCCCCAGGGTACGAGCAGTACTTC
NA,TRBJ2-7,TRBV6-6,NA,CASSTGFYEQYF,TGTGCCAGCAGCACAGGGTTCTACGAGCAGTACTTC
NA,TRBJ2-1,TRBV20-1,NA,CSASHGGGFYNEQFF,TGCAGTGCTAGTCACGGGGGAGGATTCTACAATGAGCAGTTCTTC
NA,TRBJ1-1,TRBV12-3/TRBV12-4,few,CASSAQTVGTEAFF,TGTGCCAGCAGTGCGCAGACTGTCGGTACTGAAGCTTTCTTT
NA,TRBJ1-2,TRBV5-1,NA,CASSSGHQAAYGYTF,TGCGCCAGCAGCTCCGGACACCAAGCCGCCTATGGCTACACCTTC
NA,TRBJ1-1,TRBV4-1,few,CASSQVDRNTEAFF,TGCGCCAGCAGCCAAGTGGACAGGAACACTGAAGCTTTCTTT
NA,TRBJ2-3,TRBV28,NA,CASSASGRAITDTQYF,TGTGCCAGCAGCGCGTCGGGGCGGGCCATCACAGATACGCAGTATTTT
TRBD1,TRBJ1-1,TRBV20-1,many,CSARLRDRGLHTEAFF,TGCAGTGCTAGATTAAGAGACAGGGGGCTACACACTGAAGCTTTCTTT
NA,TRBJ1-2,TRBV21-1,NA,CASHLLTGVCEANYGYTF,TGTGCCAGCCACTTATTGACAGGGGTGTGCGAGGCTAACTATGGCTACACCTTC
NA,TRBJ1-2,TRBV30,NA,CAWSEQAGNGYTF,TGTGCCTGGAGTGAACAGGCGGGGAACGGCTACACCTTC
NA,TRBJ2-3,TRBV7-2,NA,CASRGGGGPFLTQYF,TGTGCCAGCCGCGGCGGCGGGGGCCCTTTTTTAACGCAGTATTTT